The rows below give T cell receptor beta chains drawn from one sample of a study of blood T cell repertoires in COVID-19. Clones were sequenced by immunoSEQ multiplex PCR, and TCRdb holds only the in-frame ones, with some missing. The sample includes roughly 150,000 clones, roughly 85% of them seen just once. The specimen was peripheral blood. All receptors come from a human donor in a cohort sampled during active COVID-19. CDR3s include the opening cysteine and the closing phenylalanine or tryptophan. A D gene is named only where the DNA matches it firmly. Size tells how often a clone was seen (once, few, many) or the class of an expanded clone, and some rows leave it out.

J	size	D	V	CDR3	DNA
TRBJ2-7	NA	NA	TRBV7-9	CASSDIGWYEQYF	TGTGCCAGCAGCGATATCGGGTGGTACGAGCAGTACTTC
TRBJ2-5	NA	TRBD2	TRBV28	CASRNSGGVQETQYF	TGTGCCAGCAGAAATAGCGGGGGGGTCCAAGAGACCCAGTACTTC
TRBJ1-2	NA	NA	TRBV28	CASRVRDQWAGYGYTF	TGTGCCAGCAGGGTCCGTGACCAATGGGCTGGCTATGGCTACACCTTC
TRBJ2-3	NA	TRBD2	TRBV7-9	CASSLAGGNTDTQYF	TGTGCCAGCAGCTTAGCGGGAGGGAACACAGATACGCAGTATTTT
TRBJ2-5	NA	NA	TRBV13	CASSLRQRVWETQYF	TGTGCCAGCAGCTTAAGACAGCGGGTTTGGGAGACCCAGTACTTC
TRBJ2-3	NA	TRBD2	TRBV9	CASSADPGASGGIFTDTQYF	TGTGCCAGCAGCGCAGACCCTGGCGCTAGCGGGGGGATATTCACAGATACGCAGTATTTT
TRBJ2-7	NA	NA	TRBV21-1	CASSCRDRHYEQYF	TGTGCCAGCAGCTGCCGGGACAGACACTACGAGCAGTACTTC
TRBJ1-1	NA	NA	TRBV3-1/TRBV3-2	CASSQAGMNTEAFF	TGTGCCAGCAGCCAAGCAGGAATGAACACTGAAGCTTTCTTT
TRBJ2-1	once	NA	TRBV30	CAWRAPGGGNEQFF	TGTGCCTGGAGGGCCCCCGGGGGTGGTAATGAGCAGTTCTTC
TRBJ1-2	few	NA	TRBV7-2	CASTSRPNYGYTF	TGTGCCAGCACTTCCCGTCCTAACTATGGCTACACCTTC
TRBJ2-7	NA	NA	TRBV6-2/TRBV6-3	CASSYGDYSYEQYF	TGTGCCAGCAGTTATGGAGATTACTCCTACGAGCAGTACTTC
TRBJ1-2	NA	NA	TRBV5-6	CASSWTGGPNYGYTF	TGTGCCAGCAGCTGGACCGGGGGGCCTAACTATGGCTACACCTTC
TRBJ2-7	NA	NA	TRBV27	CASSLRGSYEQYF	TGTGCCAGCAGCCTTCGGGGGAGCTACGAGCAGTACTTC
TRBJ2-1	NA	TRBD1	TRBV10-3	CAISRTGEELYNEQFF	TGTGCCATCAGTCGGACAGGGGAAGAACTCTACAATGAGCAGTTCTTC
TRBJ1-6	NA	TRBD1	TRBV30	CAWSKQGNSPLHF	TGTGCCTGGAGTAAACAGGGGAATTCACCCCTCCACTTT
TRBJ2-5	NA	TRBD1	TRBV28	CASSLQGAGMETQYF	TGTGCCAGCAGTTTACAGGGGGCAGGTATGGAGACCCAGTACTTC
TRBJ2-5	NA	NA	TRBV2	CASRRVETQYF	TGTGCCAGCAGGCGGGTTGAGACCCAGTACTTC
TRBJ1-4	NA	TRBD1	TRBV5-4	CASSSTGANEKLFF	TGTGCCAGCAGCTCGACAGGGGCTAATGAAAAACTGTTTTTT
TRBJ2-1	NA	TRBD2	TRBV3-1/TRBV3-2	CASSPPGTSGRGNEQFF	TGTGCCAGCAGCCCACCCGGGACTAGCGGGAGAGGCAATGAGCAGTTCTTC
TRBJ1-6	NA	NA	TRBV6-1	CASSEKVGVPTNSPLHF	TGTGCCAGCAGTGAAAAGGTGGGCGTCCCCACTAATTCACCCCTCCACTTT
TRBJ1-5	NA	TRBD1	TRBV28	CASSSRDRGPYNQPQHF	TGTGCCAGCAGTTCTCGGGACAGGGGCCCTTATAATCAGCCCCAGCATTTT
TRBJ1-1	NA	NA	TRBV21-1	CASRGNLEEMNTEAFF	TGTGCCAGCAGGGGGAATTTGGAGGAGATGAACACTGAAGCTTTCTTT
TRBJ1-3	NA	NA	TRBV5-6	CASSLYRPSSGNTIYF	TGTGCCAGCAGCTTGTACCGCCCGAGCTCTGGAAACACCATATATTTT
TRBJ2-1	NA	NA	TRBV24-1	CATSDWGRGTPGEQFF	TGTGCCACCAGTGACTGGGGGCGGGGGACCCCCGGGGAGCAGTTCTTC
TRBJ1-1	few	NA	TRBV28	CASAGTDRSEAFF	TGTGCCAGCGCCGGAACGGACAGAAGTGAAGCTTTCTTT
TRBJ2-1	NA	TRBD2	TRBV4-3	CASSQGTSVRNEQFF	TGCGCCAGCAGCCAGGGGACTAGCGTACGCAATGAGCAGTTCTTC
TRBJ1-3	NA	NA	TRBV7-2	CASSPDRLNTIYF	TGTGCCAGCAGCCCCGACAGGTTAAACACCATATATTTT
TRBJ2-1	NA	TRBD2	TRBV2	CASGLELYNEQFF	TGTGCCAGCGGACTAGAGTTATACAATGAGCAGTTCTTC
TRBJ2-7	NA	NA	TRBV6-5	CASSKAGTGIHEQYF	TGTGCCAGCTCGAAAGCGGGGACAGGCATCCACGAGCAGTACTTC
TRBJ1-4	NA	NA	TRBV30	CAWSSGQANEKLFF	TGTGCCTGGAGTAGTGGGCAGGCTAATGAAAAACTGTTTTTT
TRBJ2-1	NA	TRBD2	TRBV24-1	CATSDNPPTSGTYNEQFF	TGTGCCACCAGTGATAACCCTCCGACTAGCGGGACCTACAATGAGCAGTTCTTC
TRBJ2-2	NA	NA	TRBV5-4	CASSPGHEINTGELFF	TGTGCCAGCAGTCCCGGACACGAGATAAACACCGGGGAGCTGTTTTTT
TRBJ1-1	few	NA	TRBV30	CAWSGRTVNTEAFF	TGTGCCTGGAGCGGTCGGACAGTGAACACTGAAGCTTTCTTT